The 15 T cell receptor beta chains listed next were all sequenced from one sample in a study of long-term antiretroviral therapy in people with HIV. At survey level, the immunoSEQ assay was run in its v3.0 version. Assay: immunoSEQ multiplex PCR; the TCRdb copy retains only in-frame clones and omits some. Here the sample spans over 7,000 clones, more than 65% being singletons. The specimen comprised unsorted PBMCs, sampled 0.1 years after starting antiretroviral therapy. Source of these receptors: a man aged 35 to 55 with HIV.

A single count supports this clone. The chain carries TRBV27 and TRBJ1-6, with 7 bases fitting TRBD1. The CDR3 has 16 residues. Looked up from germline, CDR1 is MNHEY and CDR2 is SMNVEV (reference sequence). Germline trimming cut 4 bases from V and 7 bases from J; bases unmatched to any gene: 10. The CDR3 here is CASSYATGTENSPLHF. Here the CDR3 DNA reads TGTGCCAGCAGTTATGCGACCGGGACAGAGAATTCACCCCTCCACTTT.

This sequence joins TRBV18 and TRBJ2-4; no definite D call. The CDR3 length is 16 residues. V lost 1 base and J lost 6, with 16 bases in between. CDR1 and CDR2 (germline): KGHSH, LQKENI. CDR3 bases: TGTGCCAGCTCACCACTTTCAACCTCCACCACAAACATTCAGTACTTC. It is translated as CASSPLSTSTTNIQYF.

Here the CDR3 DNA reads TGTGCCAGCAGCCGGACAGGGATGTCCTACGAGCAGTACTTC. It codes for CASSRTGMSYEQYF. The J gene is TRBJ2-7, the V gene TRBV5-5; 8 bases are shared with TRBD1. The V and J ends lost 4 bases and 1 base, in that order; junction bases with no gene match: 4. Germline V gene data show CDR1 as SGHKS and CDR2 as YYEKEE (reference sequence). The CDR3 totals 14 residues.

This clone was counted a few times. This chain links TRBV10-1 with TRBJ1-1; the match to TRBD1 covers 8 bases. Germline CDR1 reads WNHNN; CDR2 reads SYGVQD (reference sequence). V lost 2 bases to trimming and J lost 1 base; unmatched junction nucleotides: 0. The length of the CDR3 is 14 residues. CDR3 region: CASSEGQGNTEAFF. CDR3 nucleotides: TGCGCCAGCAGTGAGGGACAGGGGAACACTGAAGCTTTCTTT.

Sample share makes this clone large. The V call is TRBV14, the J call TRBJ1-4, with D maybe TRBD1 (6 bases). V was trimmed by 3 bases and J by 10 bases, leaving 21 bases between them. Germline V lookup: CDR1 SGHDN, CDR2 FVKESK. CDR3 length equals 16 residues. CDR3 region: CASSHVMDSDLAKLFF. DNA for the CDR3: TGTGCCAGCAGCCACGTTATGGACAGTGACTTGGCAAAACTGTTTTTT.

V usage is TRBV10-1 and J usage is TRBJ2-4, with a weak D call TRBD2 (5 bases). V lost 0 bases and J 2 bases, leaving 8 bases between the germline ends. The length of the CDR3 is 15 residues. CDR1 and CDR2 from the germline V gene are WNHNN and SYGVQD (reference sequence). CDR3 in DNA: TGCGCCAGCAGTGAGTCAAGCGGAACCAAAAACATTCAGTACTTC. Its translation: CASSESSGTKNIQYF.

The chain couples TRBV5-1 to TRBJ1-1; no firm D call. The CDR3 contains 13 residues. From germline, CDR1 is SGHRS and CDR2 YFSETQ. V was clipped by 1 base and J by 4 bases, with 8 bases between them. CDR3 sequence: CASSLRTVTEAFF. CDR3 nucleotides: TGCGCCAGCAGCTTGAGAACGGTCACTGAAGCTTTCTTT.

Worth noting for this clone: Other DNA sequences in this sample translate to the same CDR3. This chain uses TRBV18 with TRBJ1-1; D not certain. Germline CDR1 KGHSH, CDR2 LQKENI. This CDR3 is 13 amino acids long. The V and J ends lost 1 base and 4 bases respectively, with 7 bases between them. CDR3 nucleotides: TGTGCCAGCTCACCACAGGGTGGCACTGAAGCTTTCTTT. This sequence encodes CASSPQGGTEAFF.

This chain connects TRBV5-1 to TRBJ2-6; unclear D gene. The CDR3 loop spans 15 amino acids. V lost 5 bases and J 0 bases, leaving 9 bases between the germline ends. Germline CDR1 is SGHRS and CDR2 is YFSETQ. CDR3 loop: CASRGPISGANVLTF. Here the CDR3 DNA reads TGCGCCAGCAGAGGACCAATCTCTGGGGCCAACGTCCTGACTTTC.

This chain joins TRBV12-5 and TRBJ1-1; 9 positions match TRBD1. V was clipped by 5 bases and J by 0 bases; unmatched bases: 10. Germline V gives CDR1 LGHNT, CDR2 FRNRAP. The CDR3 totals 17 residues. CDR3 sequence: CASGPYTGGPMNTEAFF. CDR3 nucleotide sequence: TGTGCTAGTGGTCCTTACACAGGGGGCCCCATGAACACTGAAGCTTTCTTT.

The chain couples TRBV5-1 to TRBJ1-6; 7 bases map to TRBD1. This CDR3 region has 14 residues. Germline trimming cut 4 bases from V and 9 bases from J; bases unmatched to any gene: 7. Germline CDR1 reads SGHRS; CDR2 reads YFSETQ. As DNA, the CDR3 is TGCGCCAGCAGCCCGACAGGGCTCGGTTCACCCCTCCACTTT. It yields the protein CASSPTGLGSPLHF.

CDR3 DNA sequence: TGTGCCAGCAGCGGGACAGGGGCAGATACGCAGTATTTT. Translating it yields CASSGTGADTQYF. J is TRBJ2-3 and V is TRBV11-3; 10 positions agree with TRBD1. Germline values: CDR1 SGHNT, CDR2 YENEEA. Losses at the gene ends were 5 bases for V and 4 bases for J; bases not matched to a gene: 0. This CDR3 is 13 amino acids long.

This chain uses TRBV7-2 with TRBJ1-5; a weak D match, TRBD1 (5 bases). V lost 2 bases and J lost 5, with 16 bases in between. Looked up from germline, CDR1 is SGHTA and CDR2 is FQGNSA. This CDR3 is 16 amino acids long. This CDR3 reads CASSLRGGSLDQPQHF. As DNA, the CDR3 is TGTGCCAGCAGCTTAAGGGGTGGAAGCCTCGATCAGCCCCAGCATTTT.

The J gene is TRBJ2-7, the V gene TRBV12-2; the table's D call TRBD1 went unverified against the DNA. TRBV12-2 is a known pseudogene. This CDR3 has 17 amino acids. CDR3 DNA sequence: TGTGCAAGTCGCCCAGCCGGATGGGACAGTTCTCCCTACGAGCAGTACTTC. As protein: CASRPAGWDSSPYEQYF.

V and J are TRBV5-4 and TRBJ2-7; 8 bases map to TRBD1. The ends lost 1 base at V and 5 bases at J; junction bases unmatched: 5. CDR3 length: 14 amino acids. The V gene's germline CDR1 is SGHNT and CDR2 YYREEE (reference sequence). CDR3: CASSLQGQANEQYF. The CDR3 coding sequence is TGTGCCAGCAGCTTGCAGGGACAGGCTAACGAGCAGTACTTC.